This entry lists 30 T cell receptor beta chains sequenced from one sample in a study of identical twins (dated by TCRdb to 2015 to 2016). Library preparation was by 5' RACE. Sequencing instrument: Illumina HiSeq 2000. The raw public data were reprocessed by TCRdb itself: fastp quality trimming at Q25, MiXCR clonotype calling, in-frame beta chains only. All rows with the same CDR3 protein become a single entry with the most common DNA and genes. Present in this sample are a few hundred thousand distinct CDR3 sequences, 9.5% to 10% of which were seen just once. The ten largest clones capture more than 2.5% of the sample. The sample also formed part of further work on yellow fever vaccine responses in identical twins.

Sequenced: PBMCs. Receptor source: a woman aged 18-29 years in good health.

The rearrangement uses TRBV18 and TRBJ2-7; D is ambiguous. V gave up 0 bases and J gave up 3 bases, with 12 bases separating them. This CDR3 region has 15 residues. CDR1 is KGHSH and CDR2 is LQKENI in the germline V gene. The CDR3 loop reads CASSPPDLRLYEQYF. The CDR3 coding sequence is TGTGCCAGCTCACCACCGGACCTGAGACTCTACGAGCAGTACTTC.

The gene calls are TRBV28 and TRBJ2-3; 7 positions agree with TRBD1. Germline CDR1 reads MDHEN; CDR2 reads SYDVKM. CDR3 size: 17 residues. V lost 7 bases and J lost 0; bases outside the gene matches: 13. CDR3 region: CASTALPDRLSTDTQYF. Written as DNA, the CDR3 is TGTGCCAGCACCGCTCTCCCGGACAGGCTTAGCACAGATACGCAGTATTTT. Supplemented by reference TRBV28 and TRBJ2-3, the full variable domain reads DVKVTQSSRYLVKRTGEKVFLECVQDMDHENMFWYRQDPGLGLRLIYFSYDVKMKEKGDIPEGYSVSREKKERFSLILESASTNQTSMYLCASTALPDRLSTDTQYFGPGTRLTVL.

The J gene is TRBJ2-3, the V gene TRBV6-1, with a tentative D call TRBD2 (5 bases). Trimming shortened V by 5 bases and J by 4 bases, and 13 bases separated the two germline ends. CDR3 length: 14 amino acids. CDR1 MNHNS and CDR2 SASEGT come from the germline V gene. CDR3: CASSRLGGPDTQYF. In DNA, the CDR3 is TGTGCCAGCAGTCGACTTGGAGGCCCAGATACGCAGTATTTT.

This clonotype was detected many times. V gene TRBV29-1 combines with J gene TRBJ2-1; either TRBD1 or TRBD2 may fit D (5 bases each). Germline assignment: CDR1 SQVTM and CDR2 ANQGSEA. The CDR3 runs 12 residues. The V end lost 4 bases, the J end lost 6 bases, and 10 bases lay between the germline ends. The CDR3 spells CSVVIGGNEQFF. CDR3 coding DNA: TGCAGCGTTGTAATTGGGGGCAATGAGCAGTTCTTC.

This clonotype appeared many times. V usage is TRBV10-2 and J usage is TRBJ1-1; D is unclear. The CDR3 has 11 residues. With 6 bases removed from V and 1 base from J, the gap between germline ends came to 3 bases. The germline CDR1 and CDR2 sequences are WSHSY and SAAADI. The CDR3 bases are TGCGCCAGCAGACAGAACACTGAAGCTTTCTTT. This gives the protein CASRQNTEAFF.

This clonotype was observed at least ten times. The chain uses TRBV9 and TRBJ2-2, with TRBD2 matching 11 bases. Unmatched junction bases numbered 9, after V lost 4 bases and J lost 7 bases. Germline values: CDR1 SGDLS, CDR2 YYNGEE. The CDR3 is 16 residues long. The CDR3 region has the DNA TGTGCCAGCAGCCTCGCGGGGACTAGCGGAGTCGGGGAGCTGTTTTTT. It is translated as CASSLAGTSGVGELFF.

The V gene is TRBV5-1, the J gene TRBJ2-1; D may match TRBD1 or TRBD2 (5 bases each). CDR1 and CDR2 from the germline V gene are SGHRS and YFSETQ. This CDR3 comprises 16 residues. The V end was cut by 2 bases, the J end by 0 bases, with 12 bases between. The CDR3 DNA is TGCGCCAGCAGCTTCGAGGGGATGAGCTCCTACAATGAGCAGTTCTTC. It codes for CASSFEGMSSYNEQFF.

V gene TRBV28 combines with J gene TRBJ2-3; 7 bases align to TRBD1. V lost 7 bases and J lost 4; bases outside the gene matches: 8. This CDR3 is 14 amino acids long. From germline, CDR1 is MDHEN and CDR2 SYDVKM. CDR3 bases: TGTGCCAGCACCCGACAGGGAGTGGCAGATACGCAGTATTTT. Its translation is CASTRQGVADTQYF.

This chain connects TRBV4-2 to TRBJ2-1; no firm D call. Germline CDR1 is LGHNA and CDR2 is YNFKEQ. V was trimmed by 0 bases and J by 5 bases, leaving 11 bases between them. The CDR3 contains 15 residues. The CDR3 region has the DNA TGTGCCAGCAGCCAAGACAGTTCGAATGACAATGAGCAGTTCTTC. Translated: CASSQDSSNDNEQFF.

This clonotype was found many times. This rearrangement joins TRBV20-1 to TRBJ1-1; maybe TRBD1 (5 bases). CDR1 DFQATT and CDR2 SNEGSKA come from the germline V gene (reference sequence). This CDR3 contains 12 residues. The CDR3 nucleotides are TGCAGCACAAAGAGAGGGGACACTGAAGCTTTCTTT. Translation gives CSTKRGDTEAFF.

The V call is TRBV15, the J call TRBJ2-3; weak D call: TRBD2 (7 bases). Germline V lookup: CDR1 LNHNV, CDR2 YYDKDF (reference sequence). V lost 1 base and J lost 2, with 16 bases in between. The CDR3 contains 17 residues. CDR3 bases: TGTGCCACCAGCAGAGCCGGGTCGGGGGGCCACACAGATACGCAGTATTTT. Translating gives CATSRAGSGGHTDTQYF.

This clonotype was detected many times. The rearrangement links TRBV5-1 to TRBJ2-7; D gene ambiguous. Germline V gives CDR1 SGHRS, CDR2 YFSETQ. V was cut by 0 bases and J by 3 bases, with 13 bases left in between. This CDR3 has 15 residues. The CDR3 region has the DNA TGCGCCAGCAGCTTGGCCACGGTAGGACGCTACGAGCAGTACTTC. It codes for CASSLATVGRYEQYF.

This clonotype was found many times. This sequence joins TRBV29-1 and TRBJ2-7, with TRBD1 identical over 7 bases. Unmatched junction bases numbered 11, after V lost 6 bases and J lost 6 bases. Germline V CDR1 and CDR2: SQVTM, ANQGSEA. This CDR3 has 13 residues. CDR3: CSVKTGDRGEQYF. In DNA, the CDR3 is TGCAGCGTGAAAACAGGGGACCGAGGCGAGCAGTACTTC.

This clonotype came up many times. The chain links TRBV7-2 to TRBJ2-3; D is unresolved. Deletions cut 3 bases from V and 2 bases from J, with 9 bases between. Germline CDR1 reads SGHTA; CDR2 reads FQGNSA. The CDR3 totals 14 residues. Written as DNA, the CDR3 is TGTGCCAGCAGCTTGAAGATATTCACAGATACGCAGTATTTT. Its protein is CASSLKIFTDTQYF.

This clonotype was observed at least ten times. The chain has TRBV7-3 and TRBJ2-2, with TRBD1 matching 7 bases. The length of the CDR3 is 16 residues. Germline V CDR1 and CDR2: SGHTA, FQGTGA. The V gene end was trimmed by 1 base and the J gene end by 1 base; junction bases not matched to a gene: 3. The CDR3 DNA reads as TGTGCCAGCAGCTTAAAGCGGACAGGGAACACCGGGGAGCTGTTTTTT. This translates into CASSLKRTGNTGELFF.

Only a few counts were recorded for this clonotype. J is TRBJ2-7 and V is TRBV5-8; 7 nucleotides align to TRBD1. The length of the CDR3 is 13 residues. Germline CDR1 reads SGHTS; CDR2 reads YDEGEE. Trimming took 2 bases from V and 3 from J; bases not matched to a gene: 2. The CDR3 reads CASSFRTGYEQYF. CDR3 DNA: TGTGCCAGCAGCTTTAGGACAGGCTACGAGCAGTACTTC.

CDR3 bases: TGTGCCAGCAGCTTACCCCCGGGTCATGAGCAGTTCTTC. It is translated as CASSLPPGHEQFF. The rearrangement joins TRBV11-2 to TRBJ2-1, with D uncertain. This CDR3 region has 13 residues. The V end lost 2 bases, the J end lost 8 bases, and 10 bases lay between the germline ends. The germline V gene encodes CDR1 SGHAT and CDR2 FQNNGV.

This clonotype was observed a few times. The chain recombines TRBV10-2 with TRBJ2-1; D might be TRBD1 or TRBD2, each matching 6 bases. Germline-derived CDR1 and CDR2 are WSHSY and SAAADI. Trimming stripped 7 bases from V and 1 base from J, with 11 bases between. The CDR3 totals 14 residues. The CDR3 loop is CASIRGESYNEQFF. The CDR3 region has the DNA TGCGCCAGCATAAGGGGGGAGTCCTACAATGAGCAGTTCTTC.

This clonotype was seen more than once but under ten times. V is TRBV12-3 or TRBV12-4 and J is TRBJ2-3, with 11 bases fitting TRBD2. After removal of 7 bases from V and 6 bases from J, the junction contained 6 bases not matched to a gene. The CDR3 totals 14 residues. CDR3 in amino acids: CASTKLAGADTQYF. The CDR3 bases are TGTGCCAGCACCAAACTAGCGGGAGCGGATACGCAGTATTTT.

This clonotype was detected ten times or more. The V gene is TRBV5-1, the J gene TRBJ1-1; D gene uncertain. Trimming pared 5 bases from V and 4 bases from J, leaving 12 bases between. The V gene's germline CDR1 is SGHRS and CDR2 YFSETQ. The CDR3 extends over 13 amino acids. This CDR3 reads CASSRERSTEAFF. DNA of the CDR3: TGCGCCAGCAGTCGGGAGCGGAGCACTGAAGCTTTCTTT.

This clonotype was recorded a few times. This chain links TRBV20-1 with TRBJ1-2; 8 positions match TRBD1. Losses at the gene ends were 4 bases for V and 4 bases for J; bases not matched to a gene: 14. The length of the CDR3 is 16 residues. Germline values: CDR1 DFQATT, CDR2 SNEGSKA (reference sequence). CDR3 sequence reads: CSATPRIQGVSYGYTF. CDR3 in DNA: TGCAGTGCTACACCCAGGATACAGGGGGTCTCCTATGGCTACACCTTC.

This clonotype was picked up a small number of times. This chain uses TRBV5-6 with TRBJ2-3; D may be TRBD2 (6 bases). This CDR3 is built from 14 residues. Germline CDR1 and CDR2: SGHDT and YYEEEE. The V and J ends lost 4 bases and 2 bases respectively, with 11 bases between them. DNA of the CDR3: TGTGCCAGCAGCCGGGACTTTGCCACAGATACGCAGTATTTT. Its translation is CASSRDFATDTQYF.

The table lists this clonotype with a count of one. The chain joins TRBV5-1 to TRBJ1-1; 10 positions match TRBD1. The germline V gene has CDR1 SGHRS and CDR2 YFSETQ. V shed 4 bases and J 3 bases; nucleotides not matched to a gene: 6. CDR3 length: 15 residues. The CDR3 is CASSRQGARDTEAFF. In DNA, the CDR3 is TGCGCCAGCAGCAGACAGGGGGCGCGGGACACTGAAGCTTTCTTT.

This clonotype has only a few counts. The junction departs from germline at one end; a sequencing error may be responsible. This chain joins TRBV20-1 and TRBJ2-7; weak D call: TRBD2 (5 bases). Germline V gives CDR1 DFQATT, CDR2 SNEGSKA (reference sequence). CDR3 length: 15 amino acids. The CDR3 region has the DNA TGCAGTGCCAAAATTCTAGGAGGAGGCTCCCACGAGCAGTACTTC. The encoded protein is CSAKILGGGSHEQYF.

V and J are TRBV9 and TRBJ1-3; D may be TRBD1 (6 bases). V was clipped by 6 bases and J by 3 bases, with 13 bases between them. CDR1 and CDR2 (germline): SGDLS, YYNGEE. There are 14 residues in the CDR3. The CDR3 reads CASTQGNVGNTIYF. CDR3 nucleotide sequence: TGTGCCAGCACCCAGGGGAATGTTGGAAACACCATATATTTT.

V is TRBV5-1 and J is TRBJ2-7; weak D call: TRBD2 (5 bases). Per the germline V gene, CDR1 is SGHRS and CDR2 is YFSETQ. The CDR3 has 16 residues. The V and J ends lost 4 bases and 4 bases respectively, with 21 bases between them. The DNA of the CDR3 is TGCGCCAGCAGCCCACCGGACTCACGGCCCGGTTACGAGCAGTACTTC. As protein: CASSPPDSRPGYEQYF.

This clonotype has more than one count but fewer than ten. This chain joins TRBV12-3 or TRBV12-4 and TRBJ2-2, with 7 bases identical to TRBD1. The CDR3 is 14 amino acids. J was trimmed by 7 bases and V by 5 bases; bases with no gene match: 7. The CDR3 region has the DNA TGTGCCAGCAGTATTAACAGGGGTGGCGGGGAGCTGTTTTTT. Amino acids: CASSINRGGGELFF.

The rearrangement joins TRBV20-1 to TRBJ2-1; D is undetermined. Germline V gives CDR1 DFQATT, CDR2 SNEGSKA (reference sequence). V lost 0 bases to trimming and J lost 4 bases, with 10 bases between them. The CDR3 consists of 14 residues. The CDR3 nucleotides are TGCAGTGCTAGAGATCTTGGCAGATACAATGAGCAGTTCTTC. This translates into CSARDLGRYNEQFF.

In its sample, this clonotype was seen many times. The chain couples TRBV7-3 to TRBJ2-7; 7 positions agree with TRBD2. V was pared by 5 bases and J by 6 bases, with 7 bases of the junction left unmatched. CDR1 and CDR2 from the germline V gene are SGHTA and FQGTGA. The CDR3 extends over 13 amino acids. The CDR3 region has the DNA TGTGCCAGCAGCCCTAATTCGGGGGGCGAGCAGTACTTC. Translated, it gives CASSPNSGGEQYF.

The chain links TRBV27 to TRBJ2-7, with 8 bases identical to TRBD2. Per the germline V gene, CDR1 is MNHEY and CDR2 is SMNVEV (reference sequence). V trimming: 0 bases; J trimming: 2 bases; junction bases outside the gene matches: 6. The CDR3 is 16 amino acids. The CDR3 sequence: CASSLSGGRTAYEQYF. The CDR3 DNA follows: TGTGCCAGCAGTTTATCCGGCGGGAGGACGGCCTACGAGCAGTACTTC.